These T cell receptor beta chains were read from a single sample in a study of blood T cells in healthy people across ages. In TCRdb, the 5' RACE reads were re-called with MiXCR into one record per CDR3 protein. The sample includes around 1,900,000 distinct CDR3 sequences, 30% to 40% of them seen just once. Sequences were obtained from blood. The receptor source for this set is a human donor in good health. CDR3s include the opening cysteine and the closing phenylalanine or tryptophan. D genes are given only for firm matches. Clone sizes are given selectively: once, few, many, or a class where the clone is expanded.

>-|17|-|TRBV7-3|TRBJ1-2
TGTGCCAGCAGCCAACTTCCCAGGGTGGCCCCAAACTATGGCTACACCTTC
CASSQLPRVAPNYGYTF
>few|20|TRBD2|TRBV4-1|TRBJ2-3
TGCGCCAGCAGCTGGCCCAGGACTAGCGGGGGGCCCCGAGAAGCGGATACGCAGTATTTT
CASSWPRTSGGPREADTQYF
>-|15|-|TRBV5-1|TRBJ2-7
TGCGCCAGCAGCTTTAAAGACAGCCTAGCCTACGAGCAGTACTTC
CASSFKDSLAYEQYF
>-|14|TRBD1|TRBV20-1|TRBJ2-4
TGCAGTGCTCCCTCATTACAGGGGGGCTACGCGCAGTACTTC
CSAPSLQGGYAQYF
>-|15|-|TRBV2|TRBJ2-7
TGTGCCAGCAGTGACGGGACCTCAAACAAGTACGAGCAGTACTTC
CASSDGTSNKYEQYF
>-|14|-|TRBV7-9|TRBJ2-2
TGTGCCAGCAGCTTAGGGATCTCCACCGGGGAGCTGTTTTTT
CASSLGISTGELFF
>few|15|TRBD1|TRBV5-6|TRBJ2-3
TGTGCCAGCAGCTCCGGGACAGGTTCTACAGATACGCAGTATTTT
CASSSGTGSTDTQYF
>-|17|TRBD1|TRBV4-1|TRBJ1-1
TGCGCCAGCAGCCAGGCCCCGACAGGGAGCATGAACACTGAAGCTTTCTTT
CASSQAPTGSMNTEAFF
>few|15|-|TRBV27|TRBJ2-4
TGTGCCAGCCAGCGGACAGTACTAGCCAAAAACATTCAGTACTTC
CASQRTVLAKNIQYF
>-|15|TRBD1|TRBV4-1|TRBJ1-2
TGCGCCAGCAGCCCCCTTGAGGGGGCAGACTATGGCTACACCTTC
CASSPLEGADYGYTF
>-|16|-|TRBV4-3|TRBJ1-2
TGCGCCAGCAGCCAAGGCTTGGTCGCGGCATTCTATGGCTACACCTTC
CASSQGLVAAFYGYTF
>-|13|-|TRBV10-3|TRBJ2-1
TGTGCCATCGGGACTGTATCCTACAATGAGCAGTTCTTC
CAIGTVSYNEQFF
>-|19|TRBD1|TRBV7-9|TRBJ1-5
TGTGCCAGCAGCTTCTCCTCTTACAGGGGGCCCAGGTCCAATCAGCCCCAGCATTTT
CASSFSSYRGPRSNQPQHF
>-|13|-|TRBV28|TRBJ2-1
TGTGCCAACAGTTTGAGAGCTTACAATGAGCAGTTCTTC
CANSLRAYNEQFF
>few|16|-|TRBV28|TRBJ2-7
TGTGCCAGCAGTTTCCCGCCAGGGAACATAAACTACGAGCAGTACTTC
CASSFPPGNINYEQYF
>few|13|-|TRBV7-2|TRBJ1-2
TGTGCCAGCAGCAAGACCGACACCTATGGCTACACCTTC
CASSKTDTYGYTF
>-|15|-|TRBV6-8|TRBJ2-2
TGTGCCAGCAGTCCCCGGGGGGCTAACACCGGGGAGCTGTTTTTT
CASSPRGANTGELFF
>many|17|-|TRBV7-9|TRBJ1-1
TGTGCCAGCAGCTTAACGGCGGGGGGAACCCCGAACACTGAAGCTTTCTTT
CASSLTAGGTPNTEAFF
>-|15|-|TRBV5-1|TRBJ2-2
TGCGCCAGCAGCTTAGGGGCGCTGGGCACCGGGGAGCTGTTTTTT
CASSLGALGTGELFF
>-|15|TRBD1|TRBV6-6|TRBJ1-5
TGTGCCAGCAGTTACTCGGGGGACAGGGCCCTTCCCCAGCATTTT
CASSYSGDRALPQHF